This T cell receptor (beta chain) originates from a study of blood T cell repertoires in COVID-19. TCRdb's table, derived via immunoSEQ multiplex PCR, lists solely in-frame clones and lacks some. The sample lists about 80,000 clones, approximately 78% occurring once. Sequencing used peripheral blood. This TCR was recovered from a human donor in a cohort sampled during active COVID-19.

The CDR3: CASSRGPGNTEAFF. The CDR3 DNA is TGTGCCAGCAGCCGAGGGCCAGGGAACACTGAAGCTTTCTTT. The J gene is TRBJ1-1, the V gene TRBV7-6; no clear D gene. The length of the CDR3 is 14 residues. CDR1 is SGHVS, CDR2 FNYEAQ, per germline. Trimming pared 5 bases from V and 1 base from J, leaving 11 bases between. Full variable domain (remainder filled in from reference TRBV7-6 and TRBJ1-1): GAGVSQSPRYKVTKRGQDVALRCDPISGHVSLYWYRQALGQGPEFLTYFNYEAQQDKSGLPNDRFSAERPEGSISTLTIQRTEQRDSAMYRCASSRGPGNTEAFFGQGTRLTVV.